This T cell receptor (beta chain) came from a study of T cells after yellow fever vaccination. Trimming pared 0 bases from V and 4 bases from J, leaving 10 bases between. Germline V gene data show CDR1 as LGHDT and CDR2 as YNNKEL (reference sequence). The CDR3 has 15 amino acids. One entry per CDR3 protein results from TCRdb running MiXCR on the 5' RACE reads. Among over 200,000 distinct CDR3 sequences listed, around 6.7% were seen once. Study conclusions and caveats: The booster saw the reappearance of most primary-vaccination clones (approximately 96% CD4, roughly 87% CD8). The CD4 compartment and the CD8 compartment contained a small share of clonotypes in common. High-abundance clonotypes from the bulk population could contaminate FACS-sorted repertoires.

This clonotype was seen a handful of times. No antigen is known for it. Material: CD4+ T cells sorted from PBMCs, obtained on the day of the yellow fever booster vaccination. This chain connects TRBV3-1 to TRBJ2-1, with unresolved D. This TCR was sampled from a man aged 30-40 years who received the YFV17D yellow fever vaccine. CDR3 protein: CASSQEVNSYNEQFF. The CDR3 DNA follows: TGTGCCAGCAGCCAAGAGGTTAACAGTTACAATGAGCAGTTCTTC.